This T cell receptor (beta chain) was retrieved from a study of response to subunit inactivated influenza vaccine. TCRdb fed the RT-PCR reads into MiXCR, producing one record per CDR3 protein. The sample holds about 540,000 distinct CDR3 sequences, 20% to 25% seen once. CDR3 size: 12 residues. The V end lost 0 bases, the J end lost 11 bases, and 10 bases lay between the germline ends. The germline CDR1 and CDR2 sequences are LNHNV and YYDKDF (reference sequence). Another study also made use of these data, one on T cells expressing NK-cell markers. From that study: 5'RACE template switching with UMIs generated TCR beta cDNA. Among the eight sequenced donors, seven tested HCMV-seropositive and one tested seronegative. Top CD8+ clonotypes included the dominant CD3+CD56+NKG2C+ clonotypes in several donors. The leading position in the CD3+CD56-NKG2C+ fraction of several donors also went to these clonotypes. Uncertainty persisted over the HCMV specificity of expanded NKG2C+ T cell clones.

This specimen consisted of CD4+ T cells sorted from PBMCs, obtained 12 days after vaccination. The chain employs TRBV15 and TRBJ1-1; D uncertain. The source is a man aged 50 to 59 who received an inactivated influenza vaccine. CDR3 bases: TGTGCCACCAGCAGAGATGGTTTGGTGGCTTTCTTT. Amino acids: CATSRDGLVAFF.